Shown below are 5 T cell receptor beta chains from a single sample sequenced in a study of Graves' ophthalmopathy and Graves' hyperthyroidism. Amplified TCR beta CDR3 regions were obtained using RNA transcripts as template. Second-round multiplex PCR came after a first-round RT-PCR that employed HTBI primers. MiXCR, applied by TCRdb to the multiplex PCR reads, yields one record per CDR3 protein. The sample consists of about 1.1 million distinct CDR3 sequences, about 35% of them appearing once. The sample comprised peripheral blood or thyroid tissue (not recorded which). These receptors were obtained from an adult man with Graves' hyperthyroidism.

This clonotype was counted many times. Sequence at one end of the junction differs from germline and may be a read error. V gene TRBV10-3 combines with J gene TRBJ1-1; D might be TRBD1 (5 bases). The CDR3 covers 14 residues. Germline V gives CDR1 ENHRY, CDR2 SYGVKD. The CDR3 reads CATRDLMENAEAFF. The CDR3 DNA reads TGTGCCACCAGGGACCTGATGGAGAACGCTGAAGCTTTCTTT.

The table lists this clonotype with many counts. The V call is TRBV7-2, the J call TRBJ2-7; D ambiguous. This CDR3 has 14 amino acids. From germline, CDR1 is SGHTA and CDR2 FQGNSA. V lost 2 bases to trimming and J lost 0 bases, with 8 bases between them. As DNA, the CDR3 is TGTGCCAGCAGCTTATATGAATACTCCTACGAGCAGTACTTC. Translated, it gives CASSLYEYSYEQYF.

There are a few counts of this clonotype. The V call is TRBV5-6, the J call TRBJ2-5, with TRBD2 matching over 10 bases. This CDR3 spans 16 amino acids. V shed 0 bases, J shed 5 bases, and the junction held 7 bases outside the gene matches. The germline CDR1 and CDR2 sequences are SGHDT and YYEEEE. CDR3 sequence: CASSLGLAGVSETQYF. CDR3 nucleotides: TGTGCCAGCAGCTTGGGTCTAGCGGGAGTAAGTGAGACCCAGTACTTC.

In its sample, this clonotype was seen many times. The chain carries TRBV5-8 and TRBJ1-1; D possibly corresponds to TRBD1 (5 bases). The V gene's germline CDR1 is SGHTS and CDR2 YDEGEE. The CDR3 is 14 amino acids. V was clipped by 4 bases and J by 4 bases, with 14 bases between them. The CDR3: CASSLPGQTTEAFF. The CDR3 DNA is TGTGCCAGCAGCCTCCCGGGGCAGACCACTGAAGCTTTCTTT.

The sample holds one count of this clonotype. The rearrangement joins TRBV7-9 to TRBJ2-7; D may correspond to TRBD1 or TRBD2 (5 bases each). The DNA end is more similar to TRBJ2-5, so the J call may be wrong. This CDR3 comprises 15 residues. CDR1 is SEHNR and CDR2 is FQNEAQ in the germline V gene (reference sequence). In DNA form, the CDR3 reads TGTGCCAGCAGCTCCGTAGTGGGGGATGGGGAGACCCAGTACTTC. Its translation: CASSSVVGDGETQYF.